The 20 T cell receptor beta chains below were found in one sample sequenced in a study of technical replicates of blood from several donors. Data came from immunoSEQ multiplex PCR; TCRdb stores just in-frame clones and leaves some out. The sample lists roughly 15,000 clones; around nine tenths were seen once. The specimen was PBMCs. The receptor source for this set is a human donor in good health.

CDR3 in DNA: TGTGCCAGCAGCCTAGCGGGAGCCTACGAGCAGTACTTC. This encodes CASSLAGAYEQYF. The V and J genes are TRBV6-1 and TRBJ2-7; 10 bases match TRBD2. The CDR3 has 13 amino acids. Germline CDR1 is MNHNS and CDR2 is SASEGT. J gave up 2 bases and V 6 bases, and 1 base lay outside the gene matches.

The chain joins TRBV7-6 to TRBJ2-5; TRBD2 matches 12 bases. The CDR3 is 17 residues long. Per germline, CDR1 SGHVS and CDR2 FNYEAQ. V was pared by 2 bases and J by 2 bases, with 6 bases of the junction left unmatched. CDR3 in amino acids: CASSLSWTSGTQETQYF. As DNA, the CDR3 is TGTGCCAGCAGCTTATCATGGACTAGCGGGACTCAAGAGACCCAGTACTTC. Full variable domain (remainder filled in from reference TRBV7-6 and TRBJ2-5): GAGVSQSPRYKVTKRGQDVALRCDPISGHVSLYWYRQALGQGPEFLTYFNYEAQQDKSGLPNDRFSAERPEGSISTLTIQRTEQRDSAMYRCASSLSWTSGTQETQYFGPGTRLLVL.

Comment on this clone: Sequence at one end of the junction differs from germline and may be a read error. The chain employs TRBV6-5 and TRBJ2-7; a possible D gene is TRBD2 (6 bases). This CDR3 has 14 residues. CDR1 is MNHEY and CDR2 is SVGAGI in the germline V gene. DNA for the CDR3: TGTGCCGGCAGTTACTCGATCGGGGGAGGCGAGCAGTACTTC. It translates to CAGSYSIGGGEQYF.

The rearrangement links TRBV7-9 to TRBJ1-3, with TRBD1 identical over 7 bases. CDR3 length: 16 residues. V shed 5 bases, J shed 0 bases, and the junction held 7 bases outside the gene matches. Germline V gene lookup returns CDR1 SEHNR and CDR2 FQNEAQ (reference sequence). CDR3 region: CASSLQGTISGNTIYF. The CDR3 bases are TGTGCCAGCAGCCTACAGGGGACGATCTCTGGAAACACCATATATTTT.

V usage is TRBV29-1 and J usage is TRBJ2-7; 8 nucleotides line up with TRBD2. The CDR3 covers 16 residues. V trimming: 5 bases; J trimming: 4 bases; junction bases outside the gene matches: 16. The germline V gene encodes CDR1 SQVTM and CDR2 ANQGSEA. The chain's CDR3 is CSVSPGLGGGEYEQYF. The CDR3 DNA follows: TGCAGCGTTTCTCCGGGACTAGGGGGAGGGGAATACGAGCAGTACTTC.

This chain joins TRBV2 and TRBJ2-5; possible D gene TRBD1, 6 bases. Germline CDR1 reads SNHLY; CDR2 reads FYNNEI. Deletions cut 7 bases from V and 9 bases from J, with 21 bases between. The CDR3 extends over 14 amino acids. CDR3 bases: TGTGCCAGCACAGGGGATCGCCCCTCAGGGGCCCAGTACTTC. Translating it yields CASTGDRPSGAQYF.

This chain connects TRBV6-5 to TRBJ2-1; 10 bases align to TRBD2. The trim removed 2 bases at V and 7 bases at J, leaving 2 bases unmatched. Germline CDR1 is MNHEY and CDR2 is SVGAGI. The CDR3 length is 14 residues. The CDR3 region has the DNA TGTGCCAGCAGTTACGGGGGACTAGCGAATGAGCAGTTCTTC. Protein: CASSYGGLANEQFF.

The chain uses TRBV25-1 and TRBJ2-5; 7 bases fit TRBD1. CDR1 and CDR2 from the germline V gene are MGHDK and SYGVNS. V trimming: 5 bases; J trimming: 5 bases; junction bases outside the gene matches: 8. This CDR3 has 14 amino acids. For the CDR3, the DNA is TGTGCCAGCAGTCCCACAGGGGTATCGGAGACCCAGTACTTC. Its translation is CASSPTGVSETQYF.

The chain combines TRBV30 with TRBJ1-3; D is unclear. The CDR3 sequence is 13 residues long. Germline values: CDR1 GTSNPN, CDR2 SVGIG (reference sequence). Trimming took off 2 bases at V and 0 bases at J, with 5 bases between the two ends. For the CDR3, the DNA is TGTGCCTGGAGTTCCCTCTCTGGAAACACCATATATTTT. It codes for CAWSSLSGNTIYF.

The chain joins TRBV5-1 to TRBJ2-7; weak D call: TRBD2 (6 bases). Germline V gene sequence: CDR1 SGHRS, CDR2 YFSETQ. Trimming took 7 bases from V and 2 from J, leaving 19 bases between them. The CDR3 has 15 amino acids. CDR3 region: CASHVSPTSTYEQYF. In DNA form, the CDR3 reads TGCGCCAGCCATGTTTCCCCTACTAGCACCTACGAGCAGTACTTC.

CDR3 protein: CASSLAQNSYEQYF. The CDR3 nucleotides read TGTGCCAGCAGCTTAGCACAGAACTCCTACGAGCAGTACTTC. V gene TRBV7-8 combines with J gene TRBJ2-7, with D unclear. V lost 0 bases and J 0 bases, leaving 6 bases between the germline ends. Germline V gives CDR1 SGHVS, CDR2 FQNEAQ. The CDR3 consists of 14 residues.

This chain links TRBV5-5 with TRBJ2-1; 7 bases match TRBD1. The CDR3 is 14 residues long. Germline CDR1 and CDR2: SGHKS and YYEKEE (reference sequence). V lost 0 bases and J lost 7; bases outside the gene matches: 4. CDR3 nucleotides: TGTGCCAGCAGCTTGGCCCACAGGGGTAATGAGCAGTTCTTC. This codes for CASSLAHRGNEQFF.

V and J are TRBV7-9 and TRBJ2-7, with D tentatively TRBD1 (5 bases). Between the trimmed V and J ends, which lost 1 base and 3 bases, there was a span of 7 bases. The CDR3 sequence is 13 residues long. The germline CDR1 and CDR2 sequences are SEHNR and FQNEAQ (reference sequence). In DNA, the CDR3 is TGTGCCAGCAGCTTAGGGGGCGACTACGAGCAGTACTTC. This gives the protein CASSLGGDYEQYF. Full variable domain (missing parts from reference TRBV7-9 and TRBJ2-7): DTGVSQNPRHKITKRGQNVTFRCDPISEHNRLYWYRQTLGQGPEFLTYFQNEAQLEKSRLLSDRFSAERPKGSFSTLEIQRTEQGDSAMYLCASSLGGDYEQYFGPGTRLTVT.

The chain has TRBV6-1 and TRBJ1-5; D is perhaps TRBD1 (5 bases). There are 14 residues in the CDR3. Germline loops: CDR1 MNHNS, CDR2 SASEGT. Between the trimmed V and J ends, which lost 4 bases and 0 bases, there was a span of 7 bases. Here the CDR3 reads CASSGQYSNQPQHF. The CDR3 DNA reads as TGTGCCAGCAGTGGACAGTATAGCAATCAGCCCCAGCATTTT.

The chain employs TRBV7-6 and TRBJ2-7, with 8 bases fitting TRBD1. Germline V lookup: CDR1 SGHVS, CDR2 FNYEAQ. This CDR3 has 13 amino acids. Germline trimming cut 5 bases from V and 3 bases from J; bases unmatched to any gene: 3. The CDR3 DNA follows: TGTGCCAGCAGCAGTGACAGGGGCTACGAGCAGTACTTC. This gives the protein CASSSDRGYEQYF. The full variable domain, with the rest looked up from reference TRBV7-6 and TRBJ2-7, is GAGVSQSPRYKVTKRGQDVALRCDPISGHVSLYWYRQALGQGPEFLTYFNYEAQQDKSGLPNDRFSAERPEGSISTLTIQRTEQRDSAMYRCASSSDRGYEQYFGPGTRLTVT.

The V and J genes are TRBV7-6 and TRBJ1-1, with D unresolved. The germline gives CDR1 SGHVS, CDR2 FNYEAQ. With 0 bases removed from V and 2 bases from J, the gap between germline ends came to 7 bases. This CDR3 contains 14 residues. CDR3 region: CASSLAGLNTEAFF. The CDR3 DNA reads TGTGCCAGCAGCTTAGCGGGCCTAAACACTGAAGCTTTCTTT. Full variable domain (rest looked up from reference TRBV7-6 and TRBJ1-1): GAGVSQSPRYKVTKRGQDVALRCDPISGHVSLYWYRQALGQGPEFLTYFNYEAQQDKSGLPNDRFSAERPEGSISTLTIQRTEQRDSAMYRCASSLAGLNTEAFFGQGTRLTVV.

The rearrangement links TRBV11-2 to TRBJ2-7; 7 bases agree with TRBD2. V lost 5 bases, J lost 0 bases, and 19 bases stayed unmatched. This CDR3 has 19 residues. Germline V CDR1 and CDR2: SGHAT, FQNNGV. CDR3 nucleotides: TGTGCCAGCAGCCCTCAACCTGAGGCTAGCGGATCGAGCTCCTACGAGCAGTACTTC. The encoded protein is CASSPQPEASGSSSYEQYF. The full variable domain, in which reference TRBV11-2 and TRBJ2-7 provide the parts outside the CDR3, is EAGVAQSPRYKIIEKRQSVAFWCNPISGHATLYWYQQILGQGPKLLIQFQNNGVVDDSQLPKDRFSAERLKGVDSTLKIQPAKLEDSAVYLCASSPQPEASGSSSYEQYFGPGTRLTVT.

This rearrangement joins TRBV6-1 to TRBJ2-1; 13 positions agree with TRBD2. This CDR3 region has 13 residues. The germline V gene has CDR1 MNHNS and CDR2 SASEGT. The ends lost 6 bases at V and 9 bases at J; junction bases unmatched: 2. CDR3 region: CASRWTSGGEQFF. CDR3 nucleotides: TGTGCCAGCAGGTGGACTAGCGGGGGTGAGCAGTTCTTC.

The CDR3 DNA sequence: TGCGCCAGCAGCCAAGATAGGGGGGGAGACACTGAAGCTTTCTTT. Its translation: CASSQDRGGDTEAFF. J is TRBJ1-1 and V is TRBV4-1, with D tentatively TRBD1 (6 bases). Trimming took off 0 bases at V and 3 bases at J, with 11 bases between the two ends. Germline V gene lookup returns CDR1 MGHRA and CDR2 YSYEKL. The CDR3 is 15 residues long.

The chain recombines TRBV10-2 with TRBJ2-7; unclear D gene. The CDR3 is 15 residues long. Between the trimmed V and J ends, which lost 5 bases and 2 bases, there was a span of 16 bases. In germline, CDR1 is WSHSY, CDR2 SAAADI. The CDR3, as DNA: TGCGCCAGCAGTTTATATAACGAGGCGCCCTACGAGCAGTACTTC. It translates to CASSLYNEAPYEQYF.